This TCR beta chain was recovered during a study of blood T cells in healthy people across ages. On the study more broadly: Roughly one uniquely barcoded beta molecule per two T cells was captured. Study outcomes and limitations: Getting older went along with TCR beta diversity per million T cells dropping roughly linearly.

Sample-barcoded 5' priming and a J-beta primer mix drove a second PCR of roughly 7 to 11 cycles. Per-sample output comprised a minimum of 2.5 million paired-end reads containing CDR3. Each CDR3 protein gets one entry after TCRdb re-called the 5' RACE reads with MiXCR. The data show about 1.4 million distinct CDR3 sequences, roughly 64% seen once. Peripheral blood from each donor was collected in a volume of 8 to 10 milliliters. Turning to this clonotype: Its antigen remains unknown.

The specimen sequenced was blood. The sequence came from a man aged 18 to 29 in good health.

CDR3 protein: CASSPTRRRTGEQYF. CDR3 in DNA: TGTGCCAGCAGCCCAACCAGGCGTCGGACTGGAGAGCAGTACTTC. The chain employs TRBV7-8 and TRBJ2-4; D might be TRBD2 (5 bases). Germline values: CDR1 SGHVS, CDR2 FQNEAQ. V was shortened by 5 bases and J by 13 bases, with 24 bases between the two germline ends. The CDR3 is made up of 15 amino acids.